This paragraph reports one T cell receptor beta chain. Its antigen is not known. In the PCR, 60 Vbeta and 13 Jbeta primers were used. Sequencing was performed with immunoSEQ multiplex PCR; in TCRdb, only in-frame clones are kept and a portion is missing. The sample lists 150,000 to 200,000 clones, 70% seen once, with around 4.6% in the top ten. Though probably carrying unrecorded immune exposures, donors were nominally healthy at sampling. These data are taken from a study of cytomegalovirus exposure and HLA in healthy donors. The overall study: Prior work identified roughly 120 million unique TCR beta sequences in 150 million to 200 million T cells. General study points: HLA-A and HLA-B allele assignments for most subjects were reportedly predicted accurately using TCR beta sequences. Presence/absence comparisons presumed near-even sequencing depth among donors.

The origin of this receptor is a man between 18 and 29 years old in good health and CMV-seropositive. Sequencing was done on a sample of PBMCs.

Here the CDR3 reads CASSVGAVWGDNSPLHF. DNA for the CDR3: TGTGCCAGCAGCGTAGGAGCGGTGTGGGGGGATAATTCACCCCTCCACTTT. This chain uses TRBV9 with TRBJ1-6; D possibly corresponds to TRBD1 (5 bases). CDR3 size: 17 residues. Germline V lookup: CDR1 SGDLS, CDR2 YYNGEE. The V and J ends lost 0 bases and 5 bases respectively, with 15 bases between them.